One and the same sample provided the 18 T cell receptor beta chains below, sequenced in a study of CD8+CD57+ T cells in acquired aplastic anemia. Profiles of TCR beta VDJ and CDR3 were generated from a genomic DNA template. Via MiXCR, TCRdb re-called the reads, giving one row per CDR3 protein. In the table there are 150,000 to 200,000 distinct CDR3 sequences, 55% to 70% of which are singletons. Sample: sorted CD4+, CD8+, or CD8+CD57+ T cells (not recorded which) from PBMCs. These receptors originate from a human donor with severe aplastic anemia or a healthy control (not recorded which).

This clonotype was seen ten or more times. This sequence joins TRBV7-6 and TRBJ2-7, with TRBD1 matching over 9 bases. CDR3 length: 14 amino acids. V dropped 2 bases and J dropped 7; count of bases not matched to a gene: 6. Germline V gene lookup returns CDR1 SGHVS and CDR2 FNYEAQ. CDR3 bases: TGTGCCAGCAGCTTACCGGGACAGGGCGTAGAGCAGTACTTC. It translates to CASSLPGQGVEQYF.

The J gene is TRBJ1-3, the V gene TRBV7-3; 10 bases match TRBD1. J was trimmed by 11 bases and V by 5 bases; bases with no gene match: 6. Germline V lookup: CDR1 SGHTA, CDR2 FQGTGA. There are 13 residues in the CDR3. CDR3 residues: CASSADRGNSIYF. The CDR3, as DNA: TGTGCCAGCAGCGCGGACAGGGGGAACTCCATATATTTT. Filled out from reference TRBV7-3 and TRBJ1-3, the complete variable domain reads GAGVSQTPSNKVTEKGKYVELRCDPISGHTALYWYRQSLGQGPEFLIYFQGTGAADDSGLPNDRFFAVRPEGSVSTLKIQRTERGDSAVYLCASSADRGNSIYFGEGSWLTVV.

The chain carries TRBV12-3 or TRBV12-4 and TRBJ1-2, with TRBD1 matching 9 bases. V dropped 6 bases and J dropped 5; count of bases not matched to a gene: 10. The CDR3 contains 15 residues. The CDR3 sequence is CASSPTGGGGYGYTF. Here the CDR3 DNA reads TGTGCCAGCAGCCCCACAGGGGGCGGAGGGTATGGCTACACCTTC.

This clonotype was picked up one time. The chain is built from TRBV5-5 and TRBJ2-7; 9 positions agree with TRBD1. V lost 0 bases and J lost 2; bases outside the gene matches: 3. The CDR3 totals 15 residues. Germline CDR1 SGHKS, CDR2 YYEKEE (reference sequence). The CDR3 DNA sequence: TGTGCCAGCAGCTTGGGGGACAGGGACACCTACGAGCAGTACTTC. The encoded protein is CASSLGDRDTYEQYF.

The chain is built from TRBV6-6 and TRBJ2-7; D is unresolved. V lost 2 bases, J lost 3 bases, and 14 bases lay in between. Germline loops: CDR1 MNHNY, CDR2 SVGAGI (reference sequence). The CDR3 is 15 residues long. The CDR3 is CASSYGSGPDYEQYF. DNA for the CDR3: TGTGCCAGCAGTTACGGATCCGGGCCGGACTACGAGCAGTACTTC.

This sequence joins TRBV7-3 and TRBJ2-1; D might be TRBD2 (6 bases). Trimming pared 5 bases from V and 6 bases from J, leaving 11 bases between. Germline V lookup: CDR1 SGHTA, CDR2 FQGTGA. This CDR3 contains 13 residues. CDR3 sequence reads: CASSAGTFNEQFF. The CDR3 bases are TGTGCCAGCAGCGCGGGGACTTTCAATGAGCAGTTCTTC.

The table lists this clonotype with many counts. The V gene is TRBV12-3 or TRBV12-4, the J gene TRBJ2-1, with D perhaps matching TRBD2 (5 bases). The CDR3 is made up of 15 amino acids. Trimming removed 6 bases from V and 2 bases from J, with 14 bases in between. DNA for the CDR3: TGTGCCAGCAGCAATACTAGTCTCCCCTACAATGAGCAGTTCTTC. Translated, it gives CASSNTSLPYNEQFF.

The chain combines TRBV20-1 with TRBJ2-7, with 7 positions matching TRBD2. The CDR3 is 15 residues long. Per the germline V gene, CDR1 is DFQATT and CDR2 is SNEGSKA (reference sequence). Germline trimming cut 2 bases from V and 1 base from J; bases unmatched to any gene: 8. As DNA, the CDR3 is TGCAGTGCTAGAATGGTTAGCGGGCCTTCCTACGAGCAGTACTTC. Encoded protein: CSARMVSGPSYEQYF.

This clonotype appeared many times. The V and J genes are TRBV4-2 and TRBJ2-1; 8 bases match TRBD1. Germline values: CDR1 LGHNA, CDR2 YNFKEQ. The J segment lost 0 bases and the V segment lost 5 bases, leaving 6 bases of the junction unmatched. The CDR3 has 16 residues. CDR3 DNA sequence: TGTGCCAGCAGCACCAGGACAGGGTTCTCCTACAATGAGCAGTTCTTC. It codes for CASSTRTGFSYNEQFF.

V is TRBV20-1 and J is TRBJ2-1; the D is unclear. Trimming pared 0 bases from V and 3 bases from J, leaving 12 bases between. The CDR3 is 15 amino acids. CDR1 and CDR2 from the germline V gene are DFQATT and SNEGSKA (reference sequence). Written as DNA, the CDR3 is TGCAGTGCTAGAGACCGGCAGACCCACTACAATGAGCAGTTCTTC. Amino acids: CSARDRQTHYNEQFF.

This sequence joins TRBV20-1 and TRBJ1-6, with D perhaps TRBD1 (5 bases). Trimming took 8 bases from V and 9 from J, leaving 11 bases between them. There are 11 residues in the CDR3. Germline assignment: CDR1 DFQATT and CDR2 SNEGSKA (reference sequence). The CDR3 is CSSAGCSPLHF. The CDR3 DNA reads TGCAGTTCTGCAGGGTGTTCACCCCTCCACTTT.

The CDR3 is CASSSADTTYEQYF. In nucleotides, the CDR3 is TGTGCCAGCAGCTCAGCGGACACCACGTACGAGCAGTACTTC. The V call is TRBV5-4, the J call TRBJ2-7, with D possibly called TRBD1 or TRBD2 (5 bases each). Trimming removed 3 bases at V and 4 bases at J, with 14 bases between. The germline CDR1 and CDR2 sequences are SGHNT and YYREEE (reference sequence). This CDR3 is built from 14 residues. Filled out from reference TRBV5-4 and TRBJ2-7, the complete variable domain reads ETGVTQSPTHLIKTRGQQVTLRCSSQSGHNTVSWYQQALGQGPQFIFQYYREEENGRGNFPPRFSGLQFPNYSSELNVNALELDDSALYLCASSSADTTYEQYFGPGTRLTVT.

This clonotype was seen a handful of times. The chain is built from TRBV27 and TRBJ2-2, with 11 bases lining up with TRBD2. J was trimmed by 7 bases and V by 8 bases; bases with no gene match: 6. Per germline, CDR1 MNHEY and CDR2 SMNVEV (reference sequence). The length of the CDR3 is 14 residues. CDR3 bases: TGTGCCAGCGGTATAGCGGGGGGGCGCGGGGAGCTGTTTTTT. It specifies CASGIAGGRGELFF.

This clonotype was seen at least ten times. V usage is TRBV5-1 and J usage is TRBJ1-2; 8 nucleotides align to TRBD1. Trimming removed 2 bases from V and 3 bases from J; junction bases left unmatched: 9. The V gene's germline CDR1 is SGHRS and CDR2 YFSETQ. This CDR3 region has 16 residues. The CDR3 sequence is CASSFSSGGKYYGYTF. In DNA, the CDR3 is TGCGCCAGCAGCTTTAGTTCAGGGGGCAAATACTATGGCTACACCTTC.

Ten or more counts support this clonotype. The rearrangement uses TRBV20-1 and TRBJ2-1; TRBD2 matches 8 bases. The J segment lost 4 bases and the V segment lost 3 bases, leaving 8 bases of the junction unmatched. This CDR3 has 15 residues. The germline CDR1 and CDR2 sequences are DFQATT and SNEGSKA (reference sequence). Written as DNA, the CDR3 is TGCAGTGCTAGCGCCGTGTCTAGCGGGTACAATGAGCAGTTCTTC. This sequence encodes CSASAVSSGYNEQFF.

The chain uses TRBV7-9 and TRBJ2-2; D may be TRBD2 (6 bases). The CDR3 consists of 16 residues. The germline V gene has CDR1 SEHNR and CDR2 FQNEAQ (reference sequence). V was shortened by 6 bases and J by 7 bases, with 21 bases between the two germline ends. Here the CDR3 reads CASRPRDSPPFGELFF. In DNA form, the CDR3 reads TGTGCCAGCAGGCCCCGGGACTCCCCACCGTTCGGGGAGCTGTTTTTT. Full variable domain (remainder filled in from reference TRBV7-9 and TRBJ2-2): DTGVSQNPRHKITKRGQNVTFRCDPISEHNRLYWYRQTLGQGPEFLTYFQNEAQLEKSRLLSDRFSAERPKGSFSTLEIQRTEQGDSAMYLCASRPRDSPPFGELFFGEGSRLTVL.

This chain connects TRBV20-1 to TRBJ1-5, with D maybe TRBD1 (5 bases). Trimming took off 2 bases at V and 6 bases at J, with 8 bases between the two ends. The length of the CDR3 is 12 residues. Looked up from germline, CDR1 is DFQATT and CDR2 is SNEGSKA (reference sequence). CDR3 coding DNA: TGCAGTGCTAGACGGGGGGGTCAGCCCCAGCATTTT. Amino acids: CSARRGGQPQHF.

The rearrangement links TRBV7-9 to TRBJ2-3; D is perhaps TRBD2 (6 bases). The CDR3 length is 15 residues. Trimming pared 3 bases from V and 4 bases from J, leaving 14 bases between. Germline assignment: CDR1 SEHNR and CDR2 FQNEAQ (reference sequence). CDR3 region: CASSLGGNLADTQYF. As DNA, the CDR3 is TGTGCCAGCAGCTTGGGAGGCAACCTAGCAGATACGCAGTATTTT.